This entry lists 19 T cell receptor beta chains sequenced from one sample in a study of T-cell memory formation after mild COVID-19. TCRdb re-called the 5' RACE reads with MiXCR, one entry per CDR3 protein. This table holds under 300,000 distinct CDR3 sequences, about a sixth found once. Sequenced sample: PBMCs or a T cell subset sorted from them (not recorded which). The receptors were sampled from a man aged 18 to 35 who had mild COVID-19 (a few samples of this study predate the infection). Cell type and time point are not known.

V is TRBV29-1 and J is TRBJ1-4; unclear D gene. The CDR3 has 12 residues. Germline V lookup: CDR1 SQVTM, CDR2 ANQGSEA. The V end was cut by 5 bases, the J end by 3 bases, with 7 bases between. CDR3 amino acids: CSVLAANEKLFF. CDR3 in DNA: TGCAGCGTTCTAGCAGCTAATGAAAAACTGTTTTTT.

The V gene is TRBV4-3, the J gene TRBJ1-2; no firm D call. Germline loops: CDR1 LGHNA, CDR2 YSLEER. Trimming took 1 base from V and 8 from J, leaving 5 bases between them. This CDR3 has 11 amino acids. The DNA for the CDR3 is TGCGCCAGCAGCCAAGGTTGGGGCTACACCTTC. Its protein is CASSQGWGYTF.

This chain joins TRBV12-3 or TRBV12-4 and TRBJ1-4; D is ambiguous. V was shortened by 3 bases and J by 8 bases, with 10 bases between the two germline ends. This CDR3 spans 13 amino acids. The CDR3 region is CASSFGVGEKLFF. For the CDR3, the DNA is TGTGCCAGCAGTTTTGGGGTTGGCGAAAAACTGTTTTTT.

The chain recombines TRBV5-6 with TRBJ1-1; D remains ambiguous. CDR1 and CDR2 from the germline V gene are SGHDT and YYEEEE. Trimming removed 4 bases at V and 5 bases at J, with 12 bases between. There are 13 residues in the CDR3. CDR3 nucleotide sequence: TGTGCCAGCAGCCCCCGGTGGGCGACTGAAGCTTTCTTT. Its protein is CASSPRWATEAFF.

This clonotype came up a few times. The chain carries TRBV6-5 and TRBJ1-5; D is ambiguous. V was pared by 6 bases and J by 4 bases, with 7 bases between. CDR1 is MNHEY and CDR2 is SVGAGI in the germline V gene. This CDR3 region has 12 residues. The CDR3 DNA sequence: TGTGCCAGCAGCAAACAAAATCAGCCCCAGCATTTT. This encodes CASSKQNQPQHF.

This clonotype showed up many times. The genes are TRBV4-1 and TRBJ1-1; D possibly corresponds to TRBD1 (5 bases). CDR3 length equals 15 residues. Deletions cut 0 bases from V and 3 bases from J, with 11 bases between. Germline lookup yields CDR1 MGHRA and CDR2 YSYEKL. The CDR3 here is CASSQDIGGYTEAFF. CDR3 bases: TGCGCCAGCAGCCAAGATATTGGGGGATACACTGAAGCTTTCTTT.

This clonotype was found many times. The rearrangement links TRBV7-2 to TRBJ2-1; the match to TRBD2 covers 8 bases. The V gene's germline CDR1 is SGHTA and CDR2 FQGNSA. This CDR3 comprises 14 residues. With 7 bases clipped from V and 2 bases from J, the junction kept 4 bases outside the gene matches. The CDR3: CASKAGGAYNEQFF. The CDR3, as DNA: TGTGCCAGCAAAGCCGGGGGGGCCTACAATGAGCAGTTCTTC.

The chain combines TRBV12-3 or TRBV12-4 with TRBJ1-5; no definite D call. V was trimmed by 4 bases and J by 0 bases, leaving 13 bases between them. CDR3 length: 16 residues. CDR3 DNA sequence: TGTGCCAGCAGTTCCCCCCCAGAGTATAGCAATCAGCCCCAGCATTTT. The encoded protein is CASSSPPEYSNQPQHF.

The chain joins TRBV6-5 to TRBJ1-1, with D uncertain. The CDR3 covers 13 residues. CDR1 and CDR2 (germline): MNHEY, SVGAGI. The ends were cut back, 6 bases at V and 1 base at J, with 9 bases in the middle. CDR3 in amino acids: CASRSFGNTEAFF. In nucleotides, the CDR3 is TGTGCCAGCAGATCCTTTGGGAACACTGAAGCTTTCTTT.

The chain carries TRBV6-2 or TRBV6-3 and TRBJ2-7; weak D call: TRBD1 (5 bases). V lost 5 bases, J lost 4 bases, and 15 bases lay in between. The CDR3 sequence is 14 residues long. Germline CDR1 and CDR2: MNHEY and SVGEGT. CDR3 protein: CASSNVGAVYEQYF. CDR3 coding DNA: TGTGCCAGCAGTAACGTAGGGGCGGTTTACGAGCAGTACTTC.

The sample holds a few counts of this clonotype. The CDR3 nucleotides read TGCGCCAGCAGCCAGATCGGGGGGAGGGGCAGGTATATGAGGAATGAGCAGTTCTTC. Translating it yields CASSQIGGRGRYMRNEQFF. The chain joins TRBV4-1 to TRBJ2-1; 7 bases align to TRBD2. This CDR3 has 19 amino acids. J gave up 7 bases and V 3 bases, and 21 bases lay outside the gene matches. Germline V gives CDR1 MGHRA, CDR2 YSYEKL.

This chain joins TRBV6-2 or TRBV6-3 and TRBJ2-5; D might be TRBD2 (6 bases). Trimming shortened V by 7 bases and J by 2 bases, and 14 bases separated the two germline ends. The CDR3 has 14 residues. Germline values: CDR1 MNHEY, CDR2 SVGEGT. In DNA form, the CDR3 reads TGTGCCAGCAATTCCCAAGGGACTCAAGAGACCCAGTACTTC. Protein product: CASNSQGTQETQYF.

The chain employs TRBV5-6 and TRBJ2-1, with no clear D. Germline V gives CDR1 SGHDT, CDR2 YYEEEE. Between the trimmed V and J ends, which lost 4 bases and 4 bases, there was a span of 12 bases. The CDR3 length is 14 residues. As DNA, the CDR3 is TGTGCCAGCAGCGGTCCGGCTTATTACAATGAGCAGTTCTTC. Translating gives CASSGPAYYNEQFF.

The rearrangement uses TRBV20-1 and TRBJ2-5; D may correspond to TRBD1 or TRBD2 (5 bases each). The CDR3 loop spans 14 amino acids. Trimming took off 6 bases at V and 4 bases at J, with 18 bases between the two ends. CDR1 DFQATT and CDR2 SNEGSKA come from the germline V gene (reference sequence). This chain's CDR3 is CSARRGPGLETQYF. The CDR3 DNA sequence: TGCAGTGCCCGCCGGGGTCCAGGGTTAGAGACCCAGTACTTC.

This clonotype was found many times. One junction end does not reproduce the germline sequence, and a read error may be involved. The chain is built from TRBV5-1 and TRBJ2-3, with D uncertain. Germline CDR1 reads SGHRS; CDR2 reads YFSETQ. This CDR3 has 11 amino acids. The CDR3 loop reads CASSLEDTQYF. CDR3 DNA sequence: TGTGCCAGCAGCTTGGAAGATACGCAGTATTTT.

This clonotype was seen only a few times. This chain links TRBV4-2 with TRBJ2-1, with D possibly being TRBD2 (6 bases). V was trimmed by 3 bases and J by 8 bases, leaving 17 bases between them. Germline V gene sequence: CDR1 LGHNA, CDR2 YNFKEQ. The CDR3 has 15 amino acids. CDR3: CASSQASTRSHEQFF. CDR3 nucleotide sequence: TGTGCCAGCAGCCAGGCCTCGACTAGATCCCATGAGCAGTTCTTC.

A few counts support this clonotype. The chain recombines TRBV7-6 with TRBJ1-5, with D perhaps matching TRBD1 (6 bases). The germline CDR1 and CDR2 sequences are SGHVS and FNYEAQ. Trimming pared 5 bases from V and 0 bases from J, leaving 11 bases between. This CDR3 has 15 residues. The CDR3 DNA follows: TGTGCCAGCAGCCCAGGGGAATATAGCAATCAGCCCCAGCATTTT. This encodes CASSPGEYSNQPQHF.

The sample holds a few counts of this clonotype. The chain joins TRBV11-2 to TRBJ2-5; 8 positions match TRBD2. The J segment lost 6 bases and the V segment lost 3 bases, leaving 3 bases of the junction unmatched. CDR1 SGHAT and CDR2 FQNNGV come from the germline V gene. The length of the CDR3 is 13 residues. Here the CDR3 DNA reads TGTGCCAGCAGCTTCGGGGGGGTAAAGACCCAGTACTTC. It specifies CASSFGGVKTQYF.

This chain links TRBV2 with TRBJ2-7, with D unresolved. The CDR3 covers 15 residues. The germline V gene has CDR1 SNHLY and CDR2 FYNNEI. V was trimmed by 8 bases and J by 0 bases, leaving 17 bases between them. In DNA, the CDR3 is TGTGCCAGCTTGTTTGGGCCGACGAGCTCCTACGAGCAGTACGTC. It translates to CASLFGPTSSYEQYV.